The TCR beta chain described here comes from a study of blood T cell repertoires in COVID-19. About the research overall: The United States, Italy and Spain supplied acute and convalescent COVID-19 samples. T cells, B-cell-depleted T cells, or PBMCs provided the cDNA or gDNA that served as material.

Per the original data handling: Nucleated cell number was recorded as an estimate derived from reference gene primer amplification. TCRdb keeps only in-frame clones here, not all; method: immunoSEQ multiplex PCR. V, J and clone size reflect that table, while D and trimming were determined from the DNA. The sample holds 150,000 to 200,000 clones, nearly 85% seen once. The CDR3 is made up of 16 amino acids. Germline-derived CDR1 and CDR2 are SEHNR and FQNEAQ (reference sequence). Trimming took 1 base from V and 6 from J; bases not matched to a gene: 10. Sequenced input: peripheral blood. This chain uses TRBV7-9 with TRBJ2-7; 9 bases align to TRBD1. The TCR was taken from a woman in her thirties with acute or convalescent COVID-19. The CDR3 coding sequence is TGTGCCAGCAGCTTAGACTCCGGACAGGGGTCAAGCGAGCAGTACTTC. Translated, it gives CASSLDSGQGSSEQYF.